The present T cell receptor (beta chain) was sequenced within a study of CD8 T cells in ankylosing spondylitis. As concerns this clonotype: Its antigen is undetermined. One junction end disagrees with the germline gene, perhaps due to a read error.

It was by quantitative 5'-RACE with molecular barcodes that TCR beta libraries were made. Each CDR3 protein gets one entry after TCRdb re-called the 5' RACE reads with MiXCR. The table has some 300,000 distinct CDR3 sequences, 20% seen once. Germline-derived CDR1 and CDR2 are SGHTA and FQGNSA. The CDR3 spans 15 residues. Study findings and constraints: Made up of about eight highly homologous variants, a TCR beta motif appeared characteristic of ankylosing spondylitis blood. CD8+ disease-linked clones were present at relatively low frequencies in blood. Some of these motif variants have turned up before, in reports on reactive arthritis synovial fluid and blood.

The clonotype was recovered from a female donor with ankylosing spondylitis or in good health (not recorded which). The rearrangement uses TRBV7-2 and TRBJ2-7; D not resolved. The specimen was blood, either unsorted or a sorted T cell fraction (not recorded which). The CDR3 DNA reads as TGTGCCAGCAGCTTAGCGTCAGAAAACTCCTACAAGCAGTACTTC. Its protein product is CASSLASENSYKQYF.